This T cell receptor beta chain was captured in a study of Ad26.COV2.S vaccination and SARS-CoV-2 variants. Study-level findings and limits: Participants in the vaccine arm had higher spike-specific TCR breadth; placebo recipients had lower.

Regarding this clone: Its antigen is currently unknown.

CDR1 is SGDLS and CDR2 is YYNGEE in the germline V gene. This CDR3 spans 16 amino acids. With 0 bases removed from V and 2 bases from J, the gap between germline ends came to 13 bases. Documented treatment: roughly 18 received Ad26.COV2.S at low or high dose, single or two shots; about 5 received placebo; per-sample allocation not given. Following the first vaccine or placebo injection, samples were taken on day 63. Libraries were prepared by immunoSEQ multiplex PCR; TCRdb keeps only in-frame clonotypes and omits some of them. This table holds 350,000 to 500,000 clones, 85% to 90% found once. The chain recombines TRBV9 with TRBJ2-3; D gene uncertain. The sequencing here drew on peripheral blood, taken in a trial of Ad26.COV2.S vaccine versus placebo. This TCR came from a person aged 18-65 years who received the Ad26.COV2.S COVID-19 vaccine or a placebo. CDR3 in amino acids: CASSVESLVTTDTQYF. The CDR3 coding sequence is TGTGCCAGCAGCGTAGAGTCATTGGTTACCACAGATACGCAGTATTTT.